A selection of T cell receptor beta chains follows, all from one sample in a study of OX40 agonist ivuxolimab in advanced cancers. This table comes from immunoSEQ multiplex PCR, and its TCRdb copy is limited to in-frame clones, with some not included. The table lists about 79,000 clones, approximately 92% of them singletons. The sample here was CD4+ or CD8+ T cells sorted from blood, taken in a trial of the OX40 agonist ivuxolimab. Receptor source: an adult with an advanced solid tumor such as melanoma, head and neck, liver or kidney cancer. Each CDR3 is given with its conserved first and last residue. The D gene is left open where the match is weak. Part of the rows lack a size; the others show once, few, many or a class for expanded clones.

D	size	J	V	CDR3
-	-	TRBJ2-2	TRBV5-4	CASHSGGLNTGELFF
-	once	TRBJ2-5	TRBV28	CASNRGETQYF
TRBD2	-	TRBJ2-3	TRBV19	CASSIHSGSSDTQYF
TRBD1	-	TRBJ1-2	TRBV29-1	CSAMDREYGYTF
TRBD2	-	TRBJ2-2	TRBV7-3	CASSLTGRGGELFF
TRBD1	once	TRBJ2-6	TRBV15	CATSREGHTGTGNVLTF
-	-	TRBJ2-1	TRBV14	CASSQGTARHNEQFF
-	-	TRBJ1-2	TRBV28	CASTFTGTVYGYTF
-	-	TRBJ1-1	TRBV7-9	CASSLGVAKVNTEAFF
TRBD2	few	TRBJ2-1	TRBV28	CASRETGTSESRSYNEQFF
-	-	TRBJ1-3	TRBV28	CASSQGRNTIYF
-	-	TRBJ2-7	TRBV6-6	CASRTGTGTYEQYF
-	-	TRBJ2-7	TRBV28	CASTTKFEQYF
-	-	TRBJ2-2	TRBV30	CAWSSTLGTGELFF
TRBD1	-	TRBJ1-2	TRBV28	CASRQGQGYGYTF
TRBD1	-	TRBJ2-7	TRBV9	CASSTGQGNSYEQYF
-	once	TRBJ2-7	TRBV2	CASTAAYEQYF
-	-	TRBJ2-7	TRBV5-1	CASSLVQNYEQYF
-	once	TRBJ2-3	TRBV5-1	CASSLGHGTDTQYF
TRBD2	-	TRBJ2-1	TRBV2	CASSESGRGYGEQFF
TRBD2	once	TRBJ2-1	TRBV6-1	CASTPGLAGVNEQFF
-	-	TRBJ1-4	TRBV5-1	CASRSAATNEKLFF
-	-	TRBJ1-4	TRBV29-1	CSVARGGSYEKLFF
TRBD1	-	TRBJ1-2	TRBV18	CASSPRTGADYGYTF
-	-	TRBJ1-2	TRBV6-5	CASTTGPNYGYTF
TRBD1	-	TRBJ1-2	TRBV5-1	CASSLVGTGGGRDYGYTF
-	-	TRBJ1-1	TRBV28	CASRRQAEGEAFF
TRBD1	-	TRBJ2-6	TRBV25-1	CASSEDRGYGANVLTF
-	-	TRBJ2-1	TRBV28	CASSPSGVPYNEQFF
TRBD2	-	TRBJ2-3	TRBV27	CASSYKLAGGLTDTQYF
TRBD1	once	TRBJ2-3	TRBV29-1	CSVLLTGKTDTQYF
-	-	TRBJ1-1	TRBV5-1	CASSLGTGMNTEAFF
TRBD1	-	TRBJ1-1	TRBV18	CASSPSTTGRNTEAFF
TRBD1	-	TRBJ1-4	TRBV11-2	CASSSQGARGEKLFF
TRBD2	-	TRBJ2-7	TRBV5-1	CASSLGLAGDKQYF
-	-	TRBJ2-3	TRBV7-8	CASSLQRGNTQYF
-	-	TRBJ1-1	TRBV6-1	CASSERRVAFF
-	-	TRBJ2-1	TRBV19	CASSSGVARDEQFF
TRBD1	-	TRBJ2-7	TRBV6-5	CASSNPGQGPYEQYF
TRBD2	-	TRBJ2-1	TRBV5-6	CASSSLAGKGVWDEQFF
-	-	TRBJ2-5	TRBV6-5	CASSYFETQYF
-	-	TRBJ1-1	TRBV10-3	CAISGQRGVTNTEAFF
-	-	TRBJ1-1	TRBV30	CAWSVSQNTEAFF
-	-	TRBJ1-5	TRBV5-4	CASSLGGGASNQPQHF
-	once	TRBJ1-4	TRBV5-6	CASSSGGSEKLFF
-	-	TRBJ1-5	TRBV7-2	CASSLEDSKSVPQHF
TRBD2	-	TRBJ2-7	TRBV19	CASSRTSGTEQYF
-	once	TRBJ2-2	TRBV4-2	CASSQEMVTGELFF
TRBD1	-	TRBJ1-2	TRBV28	CASGRGQGAPEYGYTF
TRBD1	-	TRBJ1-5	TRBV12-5	CASGLGRMGQGVQPQHF